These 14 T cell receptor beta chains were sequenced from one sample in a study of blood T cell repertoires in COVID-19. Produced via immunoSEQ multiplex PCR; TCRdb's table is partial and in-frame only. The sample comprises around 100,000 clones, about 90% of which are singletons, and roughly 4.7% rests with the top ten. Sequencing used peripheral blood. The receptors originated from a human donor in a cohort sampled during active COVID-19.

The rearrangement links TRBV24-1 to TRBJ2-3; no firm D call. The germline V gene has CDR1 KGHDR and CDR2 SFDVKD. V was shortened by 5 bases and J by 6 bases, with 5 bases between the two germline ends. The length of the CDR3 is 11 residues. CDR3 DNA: TGTGCCACCAGTGGAGAGGATACGCAGTATTTT. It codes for CATSGEDTQYF.

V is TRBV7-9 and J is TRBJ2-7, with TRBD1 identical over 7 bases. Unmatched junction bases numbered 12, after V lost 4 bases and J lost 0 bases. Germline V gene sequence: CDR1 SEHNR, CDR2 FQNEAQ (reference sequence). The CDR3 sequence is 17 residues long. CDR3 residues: CASSSTKSGTVSYEQYF. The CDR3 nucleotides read TGTGCCAGCAGCTCAACAAAGTCCGGGACAGTCTCCTACGAGCAGTACTTC.

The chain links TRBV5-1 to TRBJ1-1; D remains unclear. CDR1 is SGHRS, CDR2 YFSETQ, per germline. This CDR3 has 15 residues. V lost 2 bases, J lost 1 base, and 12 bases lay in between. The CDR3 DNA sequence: TGCGCCAGCAGCTTATCCTCACAGAAGAACACTGAAGCTTTCTTT. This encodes CASSLSSQKNTEAFF.

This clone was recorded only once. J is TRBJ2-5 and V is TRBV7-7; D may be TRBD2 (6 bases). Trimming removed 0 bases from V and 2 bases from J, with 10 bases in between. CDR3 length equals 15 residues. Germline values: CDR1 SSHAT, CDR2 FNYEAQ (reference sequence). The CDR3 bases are TGTGCCAGCAGCTTAGCGACGAGCGGGCAAGAGACCCAGTACTTC. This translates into CASSLATSGQETQYF.

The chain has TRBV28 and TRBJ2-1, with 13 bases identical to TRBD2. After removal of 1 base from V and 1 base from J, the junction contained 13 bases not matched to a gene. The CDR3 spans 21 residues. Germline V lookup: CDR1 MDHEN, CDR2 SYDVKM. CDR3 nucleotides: TGTGCCAGCAGTTTATTTAACCTTCGGACTAGCGGGAGAACGTCCTACAATGAGCAGTTCTTC. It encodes CASSLFNLRTSGRTSYNEQFF.

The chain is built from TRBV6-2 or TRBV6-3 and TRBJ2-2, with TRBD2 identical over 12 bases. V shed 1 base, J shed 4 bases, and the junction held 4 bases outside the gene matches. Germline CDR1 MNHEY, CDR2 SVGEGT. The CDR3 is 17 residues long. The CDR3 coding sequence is TGTGCCAGCAGTTACTTTCTAGCGGGAGGGTTCACCGGGGAGCTGTTTTTT. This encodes CASSYFLAGGFTGELFF.

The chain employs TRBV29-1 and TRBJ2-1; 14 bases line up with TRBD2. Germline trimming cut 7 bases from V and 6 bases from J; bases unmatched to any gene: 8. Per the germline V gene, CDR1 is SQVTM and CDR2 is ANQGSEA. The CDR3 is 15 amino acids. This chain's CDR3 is CSEGGTSGSVNEQFF. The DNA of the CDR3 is TGCAGCGAAGGGGGGACTAGCGGGAGTGTCAATGAGCAGTTCTTC.

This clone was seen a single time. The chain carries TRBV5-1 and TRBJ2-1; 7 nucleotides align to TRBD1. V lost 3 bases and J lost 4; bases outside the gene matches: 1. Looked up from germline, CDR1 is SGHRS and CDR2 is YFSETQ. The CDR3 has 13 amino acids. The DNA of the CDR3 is TGCGCCAGCAGCTCGGGACAGTACAATGAGCAGTTCTTC. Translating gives CASSSGQYNEQFF. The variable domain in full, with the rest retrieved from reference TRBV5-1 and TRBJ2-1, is KAGVTQTPRYLIKTRGQQVTLSCSPISGHRSVSWYQQTPGQGLQFLFEYFSETQRNKGNFPGRFSGRQFSNSRSEMNVSTLELGDSALYLCASSSGQYNEQFFGPGTRLTVL.

In nucleotides, the CDR3 is TGTGCCTACGTAAAGGGACAGGGCTTCGGAAACACCATATATTTT. This translates into CAYVKGQGFGNTIYF. The chain couples TRBV30 to TRBJ1-3; 9 nucleotides align to TRBD1. The CDR3 is 15 residues long. Per germline, CDR1 GTSNPN and CDR2 SVGIG (reference sequence). The trim removed 7 bases at V and 4 bases at J, leaving 11 bases unmatched.

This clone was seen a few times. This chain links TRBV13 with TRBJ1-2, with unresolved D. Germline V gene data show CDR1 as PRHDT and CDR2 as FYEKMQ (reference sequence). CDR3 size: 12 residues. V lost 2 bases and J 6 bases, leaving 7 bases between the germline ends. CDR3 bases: TGTGCCAGCAGCTTAATCCGTGATGGCTACACCTTC. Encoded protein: CASSLIRDGYTF.

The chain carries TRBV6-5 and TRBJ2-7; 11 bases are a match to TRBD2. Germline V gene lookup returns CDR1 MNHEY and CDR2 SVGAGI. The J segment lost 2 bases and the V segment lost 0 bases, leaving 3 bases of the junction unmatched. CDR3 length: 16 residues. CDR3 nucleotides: TGTGCCAGCAGTTACTCGGGACTAGCGGACGCCTACGAGCAGTACTTC. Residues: CASSYSGLADAYEQYF.

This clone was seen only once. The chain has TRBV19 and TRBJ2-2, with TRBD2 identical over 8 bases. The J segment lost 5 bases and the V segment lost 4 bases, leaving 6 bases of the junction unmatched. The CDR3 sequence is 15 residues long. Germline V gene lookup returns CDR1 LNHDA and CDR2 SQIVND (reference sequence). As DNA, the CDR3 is TGTGCCAGTAGTAACCGGGAGGGCCGTACCGGGGAGCTGTTTTTT. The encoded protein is CASSNREGRTGELFF. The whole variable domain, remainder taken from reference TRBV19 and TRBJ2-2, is DGGITQSPKYLFRKEGQNVTLSCEQNLNHDAMYWYRQDPGQGLRLIYYSQIVNDFQKGDIAEGYSVSREKKESFPLTVTSAQKNPTAFYLCASSNREGRTGELFFGEGSRLTVL.

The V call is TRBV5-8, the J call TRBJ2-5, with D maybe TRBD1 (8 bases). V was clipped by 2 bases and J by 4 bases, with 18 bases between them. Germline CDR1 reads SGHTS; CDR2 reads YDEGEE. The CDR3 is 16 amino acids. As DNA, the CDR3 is TGTGCCAGCAGCTTCGGGAGGACAGGGAAAGGAGAGACCCAGTACTTC. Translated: CASSFGRTGKGETQYF. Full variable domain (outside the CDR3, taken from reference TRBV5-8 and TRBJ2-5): EAGVTQSPTHLIKTRGQQATLRCSPISGHTSVYWYQQALGLGLQFLLWYDEGEERNRGNFPPRFSGRQFPNYSSELNVNALELEDSALYLCASSFGRTGKGETQYFGPGTRLLVL.

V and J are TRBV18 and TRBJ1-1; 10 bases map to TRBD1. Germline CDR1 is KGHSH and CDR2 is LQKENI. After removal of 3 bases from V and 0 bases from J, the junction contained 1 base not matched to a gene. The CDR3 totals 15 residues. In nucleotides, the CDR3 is TGTGCCAGCTCACCGACAGGGGGCATGAACACTGAAGCTTTCTTT. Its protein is CASSPTGGMNTEAFF. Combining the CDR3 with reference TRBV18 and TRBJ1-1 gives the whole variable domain NAGVMQNPRHLVRRRGQEARLRCSPMKGHSHVYWYRQLPEEGLKFMVYLQKENIIDESGMPKERFSAEFPKEGPSILRIQQVVRGDSAAYFCASSPTGGMNTEAFFGQGTRLTVV.